The T cell receptor (beta chain) described here comes from a study of cytomegalovirus exposure and HLA in healthy donors. Study observations and caveats: Later on, analysis showed that most CMV-associated TCR beta chains appeared to be HLA-restricted. Reports described diagnosis of cytomegalovirus status by the classifier as highly specific and sensitive.

PCR employed 60 Vbeta and 13 Jbeta primers. Measured with immunoSEQ multiplex PCR; TCRdb has only the in-frame clones, and not every one. Of about 200,000 clones in the sample, 73% were seen once. This CDR3 has 14 amino acids. The V gene lost 6 bases and the J gene lost 2 bases, with 13 bases spanning the gap. Germline loops: CDR1 SNHLY, CDR2 FYNNEI. With respect to this clone: The antigen is not known.

This clonotype originated in a woman younger than 45 in good health and CMV-seronegative. The gene calls are TRBV2 and TRBJ1-2; D possibly corresponds to TRBD1 (5 bases). The sequenced sample consisted of PBMCs. The CDR3 region is CASRLQVLNYGYTF. CDR3 in DNA: TGTGCCAGCAGATTACAGGTATTGAACTATGGCTACACCTTC. The full variable domain, rest sourced from reference TRBV2 and TRBJ1-2, is EPEVTQTPSHQVTQMGQEVILRCVPISNHLYFYWYRQILGQKVEFLVSFYNNEISEKSEIFDDQFSVERPDGSNFTLKIRSTKLEDSAMYFCASRLQVLNYGYTFGSGTRLTVV.